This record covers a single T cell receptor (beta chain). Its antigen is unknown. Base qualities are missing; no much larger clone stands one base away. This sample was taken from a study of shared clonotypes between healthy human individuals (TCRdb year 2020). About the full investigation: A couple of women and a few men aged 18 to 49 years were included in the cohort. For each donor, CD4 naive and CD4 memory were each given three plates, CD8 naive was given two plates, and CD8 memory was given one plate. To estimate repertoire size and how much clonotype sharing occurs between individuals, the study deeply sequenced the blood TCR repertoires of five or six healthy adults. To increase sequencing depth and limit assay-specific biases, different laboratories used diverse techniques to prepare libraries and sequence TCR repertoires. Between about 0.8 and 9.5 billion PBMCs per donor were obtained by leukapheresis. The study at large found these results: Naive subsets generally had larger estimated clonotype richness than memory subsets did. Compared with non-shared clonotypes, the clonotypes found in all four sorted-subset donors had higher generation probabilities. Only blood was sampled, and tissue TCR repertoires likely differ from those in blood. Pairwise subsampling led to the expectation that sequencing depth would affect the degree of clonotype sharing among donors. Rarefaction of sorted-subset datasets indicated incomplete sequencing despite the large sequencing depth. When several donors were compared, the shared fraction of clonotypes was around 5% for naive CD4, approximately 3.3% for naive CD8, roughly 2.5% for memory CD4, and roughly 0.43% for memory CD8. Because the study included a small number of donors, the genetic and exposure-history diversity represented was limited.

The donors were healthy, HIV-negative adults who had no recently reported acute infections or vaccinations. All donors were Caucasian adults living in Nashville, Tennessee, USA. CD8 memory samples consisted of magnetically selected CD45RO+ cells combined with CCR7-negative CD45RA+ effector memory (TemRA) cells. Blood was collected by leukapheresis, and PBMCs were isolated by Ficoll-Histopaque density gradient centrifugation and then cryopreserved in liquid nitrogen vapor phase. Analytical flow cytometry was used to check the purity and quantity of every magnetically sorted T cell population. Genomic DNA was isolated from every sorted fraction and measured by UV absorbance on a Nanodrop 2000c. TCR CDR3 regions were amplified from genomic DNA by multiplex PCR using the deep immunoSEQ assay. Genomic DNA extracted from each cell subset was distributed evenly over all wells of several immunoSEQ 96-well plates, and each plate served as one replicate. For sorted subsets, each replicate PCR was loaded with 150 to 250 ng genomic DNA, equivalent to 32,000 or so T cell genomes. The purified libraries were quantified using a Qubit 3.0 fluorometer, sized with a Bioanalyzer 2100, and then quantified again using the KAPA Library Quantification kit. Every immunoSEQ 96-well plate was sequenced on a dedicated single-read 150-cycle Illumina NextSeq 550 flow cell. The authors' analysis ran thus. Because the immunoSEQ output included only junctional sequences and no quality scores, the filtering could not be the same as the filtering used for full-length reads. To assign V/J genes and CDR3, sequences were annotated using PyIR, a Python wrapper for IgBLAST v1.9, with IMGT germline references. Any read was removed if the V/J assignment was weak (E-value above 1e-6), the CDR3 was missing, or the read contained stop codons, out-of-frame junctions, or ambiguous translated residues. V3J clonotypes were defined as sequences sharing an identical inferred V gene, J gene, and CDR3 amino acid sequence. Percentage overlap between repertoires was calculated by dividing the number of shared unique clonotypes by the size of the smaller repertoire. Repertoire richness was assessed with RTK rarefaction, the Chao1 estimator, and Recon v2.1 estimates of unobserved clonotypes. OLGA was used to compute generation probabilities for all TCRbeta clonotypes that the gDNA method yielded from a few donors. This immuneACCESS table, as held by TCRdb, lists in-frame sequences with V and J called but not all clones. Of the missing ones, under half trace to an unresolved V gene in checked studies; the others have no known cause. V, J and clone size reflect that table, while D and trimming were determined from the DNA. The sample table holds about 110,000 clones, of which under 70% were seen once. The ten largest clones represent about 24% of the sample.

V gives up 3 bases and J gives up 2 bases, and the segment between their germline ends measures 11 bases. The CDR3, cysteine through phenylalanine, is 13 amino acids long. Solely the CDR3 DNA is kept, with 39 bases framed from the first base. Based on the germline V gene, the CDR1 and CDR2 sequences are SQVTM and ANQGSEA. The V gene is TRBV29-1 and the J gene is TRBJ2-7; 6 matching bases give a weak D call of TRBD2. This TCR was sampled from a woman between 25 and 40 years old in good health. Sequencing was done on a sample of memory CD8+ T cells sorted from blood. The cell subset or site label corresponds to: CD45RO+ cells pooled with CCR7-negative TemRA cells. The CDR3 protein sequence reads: CSVEGREPYEQYF. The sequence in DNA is TGCAGCGTTGAGGGGCGGGAACCCTACGAGCAGTACTTC.